This entry lists 27 T cell receptor beta chains sequenced from one sample in a study of vaccination effects on CD4 cells after COVID-19. The data were produced by immunoSEQ multiplex PCR, yet TCRdb's version contains in-frame clones alone and is incomplete. Here the sample spans approximately 15,000 clones, 65% to 80% being singletons. With the ViraFEST assay, the study expanded antigen-specific CD4+ T cells using viral peptide pools, then sequenced them. The culture ran for 10 days before CD4+ T cells were isolated. By PCR, the person was confirmed to have had SARS-CoV-2 infection between March and December 2020. Each participant was given two doses of one vaccine (BNT162b2 or mRNA-1273). These TCRs are of unknown antigen specificity. The input for sequencing was CD4+ T cells from PBMCs cultured with SARS-CoV-2 spike peptides, taken after COVID-19 vaccination. These receptors originate from a human donor who had a prior SARS-CoV-2 infection.

This chain connects TRBV6-1 to TRBJ1-2; TRBD1 might be the D (5 bases). V shed 1 base and J shed 3 bases, with 12 bases lying between them. The CDR3 covers 15 residues. The germline CDR1 and CDR2 sequences are MNHNS and SASEGT. CDR3 residues: CASSEGGREDYGYTF. The CDR3 region has the DNA TGTGCCAGCAGTGAAGGGGGCAGGGAAGACTATGGCTACACCTTC.

This clone occurred once. The rearrangement links TRBV19 to TRBJ2-2; TRBD1 matches at 9 bases. This CDR3 contains 14 residues. V lost 10 bases and J lost 5; bases outside the gene matches: 8. Germline V lookup: CDR1 LNHDA, CDR2 SQIVND (reference sequence). The CDR3 nucleotides are TGTGCCACCATGACAGGGGGTTGGACCGGGGAGCTGTTTTTT. It is translated as CATMTGGWTGELFF.

V is TRBV15 and J is TRBJ1-5, with D possibly TRBD1 on 5 matching bases. This CDR3 has 15 residues. V was clipped by 0 bases and J by 6 bases, with 12 bases between them. The germline V gene encodes CDR1 LNHNV and CDR2 YYDKDF (reference sequence). In nucleotides, the CDR3 is TGTGCCACCAGCAGAGATTGGCAGGGCGGTCAGCCCCAGCATTTT. Translation: CATSRDWQGGQPQHF.

Sample share makes this clone medium-sized. The chain has TRBV3-1 (or the pseudogene TRBV3-2) and TRBJ1-2; D remains ambiguous. Per germline, CDR1 LGHDT and CDR2 YNNKEL (reference sequence). The V gene lost 5 bases and the J gene lost 6 bases, with 16 bases spanning the gap. CDR3 length: 14 residues. The CDR3 is CASSARGLLHGYTF. DNA for the CDR3: TGTGCCAGCAGCGCCAGAGGCCTCTTGCATGGCTACACCTTC.

Of note for this clone: At one end the junction does not follow the germline gene, possibly because of a read error. The chain has TRBV7-2 and TRBJ2-6; D tentatively fits TRBD1 or TRBD2 (5 bases each). Germline CDR1 reads SGHTA; CDR2 reads FQGNSA. The CDR3 consists of 11 residues. CDR3 residues: CASSLWGPLSF. CDR3 DNA sequence: TGTGCCAGCAGCTTATGGGGACCCCTCTCTTTC.

The rearrangement uses TRBV27 and TRBJ1-5, with 8 nucleotides matching TRBD1. Germline V gene lookup returns CDR1 MNHEY and CDR2 SMNVEV (reference sequence). CDR3 length: 15 amino acids. J gave up 6 bases and V 2 bases, and 6 bases lay outside the gene matches. CDR3 nucleotide sequence: TGTGCCAGCAGTTTACGACAGGGGAAAGGTCAGCCCCAGCATTTT. The encoded protein is CASSLRQGKGQPQHF.

The rearrangement links TRBV21-1 to TRBJ1-4; the tabulated D call, TRBD1, remains unverified against the DNA. TRBV21-1 is assigned pseudogene status. This CDR3 is 15 amino acids long. The CDR3 DNA is TGTGCCAGCAGCACCGGGGACAGGTTAGAGGAAAAACTGTTTTTT. Translating gives CASSTGDRLEEKLFF.

The rearrangement uses TRBV29-1 and TRBJ2-3; D not resolved. This CDR3 has 12 residues. Germline V gene sequence: CDR1 SQVTM, CDR2 ANQGSEA. V was shortened by 0 bases and J by 2 bases, with 3 bases between the two germline ends. DNA of the CDR3: TGCAGCGTTGAAGATCCCACAGATACGCAGTATTTT. Translated: CSVEDPTDTQYF.

The chain recombines TRBV5-1 with TRBJ1-1; D is undetermined. With 4 bases removed from V and 5 bases from J, the gap between germline ends came to 9 bases. CDR3 size: 12 residues. Germline V CDR1 and CDR2: SGHRS, YFSETQ. As DNA, the CDR3 is TGCGCCAGCAGCCCACCGGGGACTGAAGCTTTCTTT. It encodes CASSPPGTEAFF.

The chain recombines TRBV19 with TRBJ2-5; 7 bases match TRBD1. The J segment lost 2 bases and the V segment lost 5 bases, leaving 11 bases of the junction unmatched. The CDR3 runs to 16 residues. Germline values: CDR1 LNHDA, CDR2 SQIVND (reference sequence). The CDR3 bases are TGTGCCAGTAGTCCTCCGCGACAGGGTGGACAAGAGACCCAGTACTTC. It translates to CASSPPRQGGQETQYF.

This clone was counted only a few times. The chain is built from TRBV11-1 and TRBJ2-5; TRBD2 matches at 8 bases. The V and J ends lost 5 bases and 5 bases, in that order; junction bases with no gene match: 13. The CDR3 covers 16 residues. Germline lookup yields CDR1 SGHAT and CDR2 FQDESV (reference sequence). CDR3: CASSRHPLAGSETQYF. The CDR3 nucleotides are TGTGCCAGCAGCCGCCACCCCTTAGCGGGATCGGAGACCCAGTACTTC.

Here the CDR3 reads CASSHGQGAGGYTF. The CDR3 coding sequence is TGCGCCAGCAGCCATGGACAGGGGGCCGGTGGCTACACCTTC. V gene TRBV4-3 combines with J gene TRBJ1-2; 11 nucleotides line up with TRBD1. Unmatched junction bases numbered 4, after V lost 3 bases and J lost 7 bases. From germline, CDR1 is LGHNA and CDR2 YSLEER. CDR3 size: 14 residues.

V gene TRBV4-1 combines with J gene TRBJ1-2; D gene uncertain. The CDR3 runs 16 residues. Looked up from germline, CDR1 is MGHRA and CDR2 is YSYEKL. V lost 1 base and J 4 bases, leaving 16 bases between the germline ends. In nucleotides, the CDR3 is TGCGCCAGCAGCCAAGGCCCCCAACAGCTACCCTATGGCTACACCTTC. As protein: CASSQGPQQLPYGYTF.

The chain recombines TRBV18 with TRBJ2-3; no reliable D call. The CDR3 extends over 12 amino acids. The germline V gene has CDR1 KGHSH and CDR2 LQKENI. V was cut by 4 bases and J by 0 bases, with 2 bases left in between. DNA for the CDR3: TGTGCCAGCTCACTGAGCACAGATACGCAGTATTTT. It yields the protein CASSLSTDTQYF.

This clone was seen more than once but under ten times. The genes are TRBV9 and TRBJ1-2; TRBD1 matches at 8 bases. This CDR3 has 12 amino acids. Germline lookup yields CDR1 SGDLS and CDR2 YYNGEE. Trimming took 3 bases from V and 8 from J; bases not matched to a gene: 3. The CDR3 region is CASSATGVGYTF. In nucleotides, the CDR3 is TGTGCCAGCAGCGCGACAGGGGTAGGCTACACCTTC.

This clone has just a few counts. The chain carries TRBV7-8 and TRBJ2-1; perhaps TRBD2 as D (6 bases). The CDR3 runs to 18 residues. The germline gives CDR1 SGHVS, CDR2 FQNEAQ. V was cut by 5 bases and J by 0 bases, with 20 bases left in between. This chain's CDR3 is CASSPVVAGLSSYNEQFF. CDR3 DNA sequence: TGTGCCAGCAGCCCGGTAGTGGCGGGATTAAGCTCCTACAATGAGCAGTTCTTC. Full variable domain (remainder filled in from reference TRBV7-8 and TRBJ2-1): GAGVSQSPRYKVAKRGQDVALRCDPISGHVSLFWYQQALGQGPEFLTYFQNEAQLDKSGLPSDRFFAERPEGSVSTLKIQRTQQEDSAVYLCASSPVVAGLSSYNEQFFGPGTRLTVL.

CDR3 sequence (DNA): TGTGCCAGCAGTTATATTACCTCGTTTCGGGGGCGCCCTTCCTACGAGCAGTACTTC. This codes for CASSYITSFRGRPSYEQYF. The rearrangement links TRBV6-2 or TRBV6-3 to TRBJ2-7; the D call may be TRBD1 or TRBD2 (6 bases each). V dropped 3 bases and J dropped 1 base, with 25 bases sitting between them. This CDR3 region has 19 residues. Per the germline V gene, CDR1 is MNHEY and CDR2 is SVGEGT.

V and J are TRBV5-5 and TRBJ2-2; 12 nucleotides line up with TRBD2. Unmatched junction bases numbered 16, after V lost 3 bases and J lost 7 bases. The CDR3 is 19 amino acids. Germline CDR1 reads SGHKS; CDR2 reads YYEKEE (reference sequence). This CDR3 is CASSSLPRLAGGLSGELFF. The CDR3 bases are TGTGCCAGCAGCTCCCTCCCCCGGCTAGCGGGAGGGCTTAGCGGGGAGCTGTTTTTT.

V and J are TRBV2 and TRBJ2-5, with a possible D match to TRBD2 (6 bases). The germline CDR1 and CDR2 sequences are SNHLY and FYNNEI. V was pared by 7 bases and J by 4 bases, with 10 bases between. The CDR3 consists of 12 residues. The CDR3 nucleotides read TGTGCCAGCACGGGGGAATCAGAGACCCAGTACTTC. Encoded protein: CASTGESETQYF.

This sequence joins TRBV5-1 and TRBJ2-5; 7 nucleotides match TRBD1. The CDR3 extends over 14 amino acids. The trim removed 4 bases at V and 5 bases at J, leaving 8 bases unmatched. Germline loops: CDR1 SGHRS, CDR2 YFSETQ. The CDR3 protein is CASSRSGGSETQYF. CDR3 DNA sequence: TGCGCCAGCAGCCGGTCAGGGGGAAGTGAGACCCAGTACTTC.

The chain joins TRBV6-5 to TRBJ1-4; D might be TRBD1 (5 bases). Trimming left V 8 bases short and J 8 bases short, with 9 bases between. Per the germline V gene, CDR1 is MNHEY and CDR2 is SVGAGI. This CDR3 is 11 amino acids long. Here the CDR3 reads CASREGEKLFF. CDR3 coding DNA: TGTGCCAGCCGAGAGGGGGAAAAACTGTTTTTT.

This chain connects TRBV7-8 to TRBJ2-3, with TRBD2 matching 7 bases. The CDR3 is 16 amino acids. V dropped 1 base and J dropped 5; count of bases not matched to a gene: 9. The germline CDR1 and CDR2 sequences are SGHVS and FQNEAQ. CDR3 protein: CASSLVARGRVDTQYF. The DNA of the CDR3 is TGTGCCAGCAGCTTAGTGGCCCGGGGGAGGGTAGATACGCAGTATTTT.

The chain recombines TRBV5-6 with TRBJ1-4, with 8 positions matching TRBD1. The CDR3 is 13 residues long. Germline V gives CDR1 SGHDT, CDR2 YYEEEE. J gave up 8 bases and V 1 base, and 1 base lay outside the gene matches. As DNA, the CDR3 is TGTGCCAGCAGCTTGTGGACAGGGGAAAAACTGTTTTTT. Translating it yields CASSLWTGEKLFF.

This rearrangement joins TRBV7-2 to TRBJ1-1; TRBD1 agrees at 7 bases. With V trimmed by 6 bases and J by 6 bases, 7 bases remained unmatched. This CDR3 region has 13 residues. The germline gives CDR1 SGHTA, CDR2 FQGNSA. In DNA form, the CDR3 reads TGTGCCAGCAGTAATCGACAGGGCGCTGAAGCTTTCTTT. This sequence encodes CASSNRQGAEAFF.

The rearrangement links TRBV5-5 to TRBJ2-7, with no clear D. The CDR3 extends over 15 amino acids. V was cut by 0 bases and J by 0 bases, with 10 bases left in between. Per germline, CDR1 SGHKS and CDR2 YYEKEE (reference sequence). CDR3 coding DNA: TGTGCCAGCAGCTTGGGGCCGGTAAGCTCCTACGAGCAGTACTTC. Its translation is CASSLGPVSSYEQYF.

This clone was seen only a few times. This sequence joins TRBV6-2 or TRBV6-3 and TRBJ2-5; 10 positions agree with TRBD2. CDR1 is MNHEY and CDR2 is SVGEGT in the germline V gene. The length of the CDR3 is 15 residues. After removal of 2 bases from V and 3 bases from J, the junction contained 3 bases not matched to a gene. The CDR3 region has the DNA TGTGCCAGCAGTTACCGTCTAGCGGGAGAAGAGACCCAGTACTTC. Translating gives CASSYRLAGEETQYF.

The chain combines TRBV5-1 with TRBJ2-1, with 10 bases matching TRBD2. Germline-derived CDR1 and CDR2 are SGHRS and YFSETQ. Unmatched junction bases numbered 11, after V lost 7 bases and J lost 4 bases. This CDR3 region has 16 residues. CDR3 loop: CASGPRASGGYNEQFF. The CDR3 DNA reads as TGCGCCAGCGGACCCCGGGCTAGCGGGGGATACAATGAGCAGTTCTTC.